The clone carrying this T cell receptor (beta chain) was seen a few times. What it recognizes is unknown. This entry belongs to a study of T cells in Graves' hyperthyroidism and ophthalmopathy. Amplified TCR beta CDR3 regions derived from RNA transcripts. HTBI primers were used for first-round RT-PCR of the TCR CDR3. TCRdb called the multiplex PCR reads again in MiXCR, with one record for every CDR3 protein. The sample carries about 700,000 distinct CDR3 sequences, 14% recorded once. Unmatched junction bases numbered 5, after V lost 5 bases and J lost 5 bases. CDR1 is LGHDT and CDR2 is YNNKEL in the germline V gene (reference sequence). The CDR3 runs 15 residues. Findings and caveats of the study: Using 13 V-J features, a model discriminated ophthalmopathy from stable hyperthyroidism. The model's output predicted ophthalmopathy at a median of 6.5 months prior to onset.

Not enrolled were patients with uncontrolled infection, other autoimmune disease, pregnancy or lactation. Clinicians diagnosed patients from clinical symptoms, serum thyroxine and TRAb, thyroid ultrasound and orbital computed tomography. Input material: blood. This sequence was found in a young woman with Graves' hyperthyroidism. The gene calls are TRBV3-1 and TRBJ2-2, with 10 bases identical to TRBD1. CDR3 sequence: CASSARTGGTGELFF. The CDR3 nucleotides are TGTGCCAGCAGCGCGAGGACAGGGGGGACCGGGGAGCTGTTTTTT.